This T cell receptor (beta chain) was observed in a study of glioma-infiltrating T cells. This CDR3 is 13 amino acids long. In germline, CDR1 is MNHNS, CDR2 SASEGT. V was shortened by 6 bases and J by 3 bases, with 9 bases between the two germline ends. This clonotype appeared a few times. Its target is unknown. Study-level results: Non-neoplastic patients had below-expected tissue-blood divergence, while all gliomas exceeded expectation. Very few CDR3 sequences were shared between tissue and blood. A blood CDR3 motif signature was depleted in highly divergent patients.

The iRepertoire nested amplicon-rescue multiplex PCR amplified TCR alpha and beta CDR3s from RNA. MiXCR, applied by TCRdb to the multiplex PCR reads, yields one record per CDR3 protein. The sample holds more than 300,000 distinct CDR3 sequences; roughly two fifths are singletons and the top ten take 12%. Sequencing input: glioma tissue, nonneoplastic brain tissue, or PBMCs (not recorded which). The chain recombines TRBV6-1 with TRBJ1-5; D uncertain. This receptor was taken from a human donor with low-grade glioma or glioblastoma, undergoing nonglioma brain surgery, or in good health (not recorded which). The CDR3 nucleotides read TGTGCCAGCAGAATTCTCCTCAATCAGCCCCAGCATTTT. It codes for CASRILLNQPQHF.